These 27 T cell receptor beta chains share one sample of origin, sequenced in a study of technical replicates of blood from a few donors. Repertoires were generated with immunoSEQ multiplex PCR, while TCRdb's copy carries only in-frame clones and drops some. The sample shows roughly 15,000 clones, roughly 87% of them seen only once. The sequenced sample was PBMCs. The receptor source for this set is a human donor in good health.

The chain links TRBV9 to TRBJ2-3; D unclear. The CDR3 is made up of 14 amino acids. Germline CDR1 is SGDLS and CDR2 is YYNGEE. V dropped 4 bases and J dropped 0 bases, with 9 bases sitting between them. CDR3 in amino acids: CASSPAASTDTQYF. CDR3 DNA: TGTGCCAGCAGCCCCGCGGCTAGCACAGATACGCAGTATTTT.

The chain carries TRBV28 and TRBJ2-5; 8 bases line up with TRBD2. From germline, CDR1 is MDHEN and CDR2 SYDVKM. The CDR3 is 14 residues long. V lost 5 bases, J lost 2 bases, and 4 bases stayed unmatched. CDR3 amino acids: CASSLLAGQETQYF. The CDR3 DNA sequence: TGTGCCAGCAGTCTTCTAGCGGGTCAAGAGACCCAGTACTTC.

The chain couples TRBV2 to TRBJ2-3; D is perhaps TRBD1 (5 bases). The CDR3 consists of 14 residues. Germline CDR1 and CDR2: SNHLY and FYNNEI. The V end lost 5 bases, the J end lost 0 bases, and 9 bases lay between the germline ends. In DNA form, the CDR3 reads TGTGCCAGCAGTCTGGACACTAGCACAGATACGCAGTATTTT. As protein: CASSLDTSTDTQYF. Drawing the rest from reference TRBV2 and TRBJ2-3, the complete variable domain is EPEVTQTPSHQVTQMGQEVILRCVPISNHLYFYWYRQILGQKVEFLVSFYNNEISEKSEIFDDQFSVERPDGSNFTLKIRSTKLEDSAMYFCASSLDTSTDTQYFGPGTRLTVL.

CDR3 DNA sequence: TGTGCCACTGGGCCCTGGGCGGGAGTGCGAAATGAGCAGTTCTTC. Its protein is CATGPWAGVRNEQFF. V and J are TRBV7-9 and TRBJ2-1; 7 nucleotides align to TRBD2. The V segment lost 10 bases and the J segment 7 bases; nucleotides outside the gene matches: 16. The CDR3 extends over 15 amino acids. Germline CDR1 SEHNR, CDR2 FQNEAQ (reference sequence). Looking up the rest from reference TRBV7-9 and TRBJ2-1 gives the full variable domain: DTGVSQNPRHKITKRGQNVTFRCDPISEHNRLYWYRQTLGQGPEFLTYFQNEAQLEKSRLLSDRFSAERPKGSFSTLEIQRTEQGDSAMYLCATGPWAGVRNEQFFGPGTRLTVL.

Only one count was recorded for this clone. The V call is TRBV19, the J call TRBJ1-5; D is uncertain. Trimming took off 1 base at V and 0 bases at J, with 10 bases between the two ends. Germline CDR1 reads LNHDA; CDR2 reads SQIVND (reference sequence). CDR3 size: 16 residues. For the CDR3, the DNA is TGTGCCAGTAGTATAGGGCAGGCGTATAGCAATCAGCCCCAGCATTTT. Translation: CASSIGQAYSNQPQHF.

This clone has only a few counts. DNA for the CDR3: TGTGCTAGTGGTTTGGTAGGGGGATCTGGCAATCAGCCCCAGCATTTT. This translates into CASGLVGGSGNQPQHF. The rearrangement uses TRBV12-5 and TRBJ1-5, with TRBD1 as a possible D gene (6 bases). V lost 0 bases and J 2 bases, leaving 11 bases between the germline ends. Germline V gene data show CDR1 as LGHNT and CDR2 as FRNRAP. This CDR3 has 16 residues.

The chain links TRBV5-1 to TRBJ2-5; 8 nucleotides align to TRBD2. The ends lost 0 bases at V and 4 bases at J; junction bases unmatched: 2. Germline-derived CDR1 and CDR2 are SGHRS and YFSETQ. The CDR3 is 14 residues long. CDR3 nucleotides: TGCGCCAGCAGCTTGGATCTAGCGGGAGAGACCCAGTACTTC. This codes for CASSLDLAGETQYF.

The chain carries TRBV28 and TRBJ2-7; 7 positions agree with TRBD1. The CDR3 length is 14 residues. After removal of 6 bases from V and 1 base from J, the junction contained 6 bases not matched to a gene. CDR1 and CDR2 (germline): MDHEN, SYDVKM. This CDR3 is CASSPPGQSYEQYF. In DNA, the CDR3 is TGTGCCAGCAGCCCGCCGGGACAGTCCTACGAGCAGTACTTC. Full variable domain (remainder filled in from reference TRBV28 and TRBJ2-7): DVKVTQSSRYLVKRTGEKVFLECVQDMDHENMFWYRQDPGLGLRLIYFSYDVKMKEKGDIPEGYSVSREKKERFSLILESASTNQTSMYLCASSPPGQSYEQYFGPGTRLTVT.

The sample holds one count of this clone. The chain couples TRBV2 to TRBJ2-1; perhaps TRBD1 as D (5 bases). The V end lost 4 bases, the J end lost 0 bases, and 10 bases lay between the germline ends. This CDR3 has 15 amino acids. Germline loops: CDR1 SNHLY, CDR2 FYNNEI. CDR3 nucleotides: TGTGCCAGCAGTGCAGGGCGGAGCTCCTACAATGAGCAGTTCTTC. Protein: CASSAGRSSYNEQFF.

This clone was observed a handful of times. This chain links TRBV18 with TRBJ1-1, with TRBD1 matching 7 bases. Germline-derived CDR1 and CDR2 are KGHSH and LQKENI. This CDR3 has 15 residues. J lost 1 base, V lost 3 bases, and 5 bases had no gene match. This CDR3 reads CASSPLPGGNTEAFF. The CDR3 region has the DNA TGTGCCAGCTCACCCCTGCCAGGGGGGAACACTGAAGCTTTCTTT.

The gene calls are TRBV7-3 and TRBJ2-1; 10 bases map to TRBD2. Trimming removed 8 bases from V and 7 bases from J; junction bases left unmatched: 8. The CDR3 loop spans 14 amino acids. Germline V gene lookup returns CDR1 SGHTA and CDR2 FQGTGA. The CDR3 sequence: CASGLAGVLNEQFF. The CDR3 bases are TGTGCCAGCGGTCTAGCGGGAGTATTGAATGAGCAGTTCTTC.

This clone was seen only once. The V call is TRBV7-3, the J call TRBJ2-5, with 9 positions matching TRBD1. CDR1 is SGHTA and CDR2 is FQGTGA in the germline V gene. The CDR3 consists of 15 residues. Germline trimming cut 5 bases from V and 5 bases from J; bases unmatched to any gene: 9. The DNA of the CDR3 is TGTGCCAGCAGCCCCGGACAGGGGCTGGGGGAGACCCAGTACTTC. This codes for CASSPGQGLGETQYF.

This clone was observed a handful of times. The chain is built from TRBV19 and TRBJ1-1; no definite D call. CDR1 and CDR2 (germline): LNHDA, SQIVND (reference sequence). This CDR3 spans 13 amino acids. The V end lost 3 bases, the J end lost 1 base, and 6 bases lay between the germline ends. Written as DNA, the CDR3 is TGTGCCAGTAGTATTGGCCGGAACACTGAAGCTTTCTTT. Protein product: CASSIGRNTEAFF.

CDR3: CASRNRQANTGELFF. DNA for the CDR3: TGTGCCAGTAGAAACCGACAAGCGAACACCGGGGAGCTGTTTTTT. The rearrangement links TRBV19 to TRBJ2-2; the D is unclear. CDR3 length equals 15 residues. The V and J ends lost 6 bases and 0 bases respectively, with 11 bases between them. Germline lookup yields CDR1 LNHDA and CDR2 SQIVND (reference sequence).

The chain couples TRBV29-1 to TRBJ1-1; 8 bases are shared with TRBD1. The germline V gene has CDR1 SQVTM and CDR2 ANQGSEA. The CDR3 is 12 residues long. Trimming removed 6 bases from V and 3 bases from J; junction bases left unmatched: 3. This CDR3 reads CSVQTGDTEAFF. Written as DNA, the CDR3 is TGCAGCGTCCAGACAGGGGACACTGAAGCTTTCTTT.

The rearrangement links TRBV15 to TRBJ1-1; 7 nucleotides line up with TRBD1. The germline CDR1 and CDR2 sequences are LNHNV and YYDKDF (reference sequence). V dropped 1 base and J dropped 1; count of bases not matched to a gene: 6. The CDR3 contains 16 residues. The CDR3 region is CATSRGRGQPNTEAFF. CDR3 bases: TGTGCCACCAGCAGAGGGCGGGGACAGCCGAACACTGAAGCTTTCTTT.

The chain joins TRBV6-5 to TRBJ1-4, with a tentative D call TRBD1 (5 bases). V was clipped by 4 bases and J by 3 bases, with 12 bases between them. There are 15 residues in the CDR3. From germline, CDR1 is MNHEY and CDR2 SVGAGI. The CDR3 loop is CASSSPARANEKLFF. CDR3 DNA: TGTGCCAGCAGTTCCCCAGCCAGGGCTAATGAAAAACTGTTTTTT.

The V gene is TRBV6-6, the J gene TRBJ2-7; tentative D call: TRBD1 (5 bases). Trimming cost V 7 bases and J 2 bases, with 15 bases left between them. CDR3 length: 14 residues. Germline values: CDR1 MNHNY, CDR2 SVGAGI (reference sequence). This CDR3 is CASTKSAGPYEQYF. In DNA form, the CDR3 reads TGTGCCAGCACCAAATCGGCAGGGCCCTACGAGCAGTACTTC.

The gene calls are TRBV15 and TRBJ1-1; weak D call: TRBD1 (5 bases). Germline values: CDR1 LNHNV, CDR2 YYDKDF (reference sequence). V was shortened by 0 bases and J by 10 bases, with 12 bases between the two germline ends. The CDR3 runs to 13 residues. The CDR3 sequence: CATSRDGQGLAFF. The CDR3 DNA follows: TGTGCCACCAGCAGAGATGGCCAGGGCTTAGCTTTCTTT.

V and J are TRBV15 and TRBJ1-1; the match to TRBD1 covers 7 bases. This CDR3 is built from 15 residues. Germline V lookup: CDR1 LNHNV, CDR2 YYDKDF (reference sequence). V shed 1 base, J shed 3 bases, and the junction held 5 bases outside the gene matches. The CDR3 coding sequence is TGTGCCACCAGCAGAGTTTACAGGGGCGACACTGAAGCTTTCTTT. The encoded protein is CATSRVYRGDTEAFF.

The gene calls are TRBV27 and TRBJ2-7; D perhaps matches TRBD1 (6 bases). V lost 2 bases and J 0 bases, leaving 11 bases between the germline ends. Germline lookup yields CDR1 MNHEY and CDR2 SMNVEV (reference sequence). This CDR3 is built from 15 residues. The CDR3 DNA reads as TGTGCCAGCAGTTTAGGCAGGGGTTTCTCCTACGAGCAGTACTTC. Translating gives CASSLGRGFSYEQYF.

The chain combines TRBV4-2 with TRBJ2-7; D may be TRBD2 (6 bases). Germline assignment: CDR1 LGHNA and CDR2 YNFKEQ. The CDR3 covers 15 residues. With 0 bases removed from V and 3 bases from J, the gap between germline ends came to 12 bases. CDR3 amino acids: CASSQERGGYYEQYF. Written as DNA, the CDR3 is TGTGCCAGCAGCCAAGAGCGGGGTGGGTACTACGAGCAGTACTTC.

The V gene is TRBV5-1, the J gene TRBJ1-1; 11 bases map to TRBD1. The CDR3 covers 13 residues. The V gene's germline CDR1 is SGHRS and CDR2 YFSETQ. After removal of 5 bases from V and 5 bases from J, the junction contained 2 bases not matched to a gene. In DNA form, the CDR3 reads TGCGCCAGCAGGGGGACAGGGGGGACTGAAGCTTTCTTT. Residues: CASRGTGGTEAFF. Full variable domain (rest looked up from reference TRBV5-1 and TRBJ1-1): KAGVTQTPRYLIKTRGQQVTLSCSPISGHRSVSWYQQTPGQGLQFLFEYFSETQRNKGNFPGRFSGRQFSNSRSEMNVSTLELGDSALYLCASRGTGGTEAFFGQGTRLTVV.

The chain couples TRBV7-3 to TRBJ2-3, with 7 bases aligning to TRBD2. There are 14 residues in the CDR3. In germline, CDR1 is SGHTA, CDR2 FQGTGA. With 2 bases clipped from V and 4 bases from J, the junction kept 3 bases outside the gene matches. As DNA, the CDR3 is TGTGCCAGCAGCTTAGCGGGAGTCTCAGATACGCAGTATTTT. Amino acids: CASSLAGVSDTQYF.

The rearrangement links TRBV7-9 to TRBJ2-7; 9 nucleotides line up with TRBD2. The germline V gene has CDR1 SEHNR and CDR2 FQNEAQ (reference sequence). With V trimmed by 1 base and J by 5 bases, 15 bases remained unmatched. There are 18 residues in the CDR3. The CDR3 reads CASSLGYGGRALGDEQYF. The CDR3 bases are TGTGCCAGCAGCTTAGGGTATGGCGGGAGGGCCCTCGGCGACGAGCAGTACTTC.

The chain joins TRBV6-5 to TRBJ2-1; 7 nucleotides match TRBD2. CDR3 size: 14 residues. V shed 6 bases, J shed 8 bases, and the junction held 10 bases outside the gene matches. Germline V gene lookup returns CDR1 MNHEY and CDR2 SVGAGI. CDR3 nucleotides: TGTGCCAGCAGCCGGGCTAGCGGTACGGATGAGCAGTTCTTC. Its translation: CASSRASGTDEQFF.

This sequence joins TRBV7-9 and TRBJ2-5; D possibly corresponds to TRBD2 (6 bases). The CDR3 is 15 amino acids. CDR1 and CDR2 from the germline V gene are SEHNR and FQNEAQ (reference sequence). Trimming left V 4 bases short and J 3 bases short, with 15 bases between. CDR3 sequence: CASSSPAEGEETQYF. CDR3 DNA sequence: TGTGCCAGCAGCTCTCCAGCGGAGGGAGAAGAGACCCAGTACTTC. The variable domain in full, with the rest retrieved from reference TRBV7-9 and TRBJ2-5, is DTGVSQNPRHKITKRGQNVTFRCDPISEHNRLYWYRQTLGQGPEFLTYFQNEAQLEKSRLLSDRFSAERPKGSFSTLEIQRTEQGDSAMYLCASSSPAEGEETQYFGPGTRLLVL.